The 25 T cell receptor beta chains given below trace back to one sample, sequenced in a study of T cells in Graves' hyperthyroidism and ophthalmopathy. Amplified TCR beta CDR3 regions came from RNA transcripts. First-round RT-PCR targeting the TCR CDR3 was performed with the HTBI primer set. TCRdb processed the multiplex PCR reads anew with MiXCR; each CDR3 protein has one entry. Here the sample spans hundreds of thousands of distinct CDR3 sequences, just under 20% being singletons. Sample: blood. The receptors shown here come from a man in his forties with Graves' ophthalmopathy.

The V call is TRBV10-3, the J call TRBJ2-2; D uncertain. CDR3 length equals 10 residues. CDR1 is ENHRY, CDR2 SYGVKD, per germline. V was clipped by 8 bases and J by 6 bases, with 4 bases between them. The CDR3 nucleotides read TGTGCCATCTTTGCCGGGGAGCTGTTTTTT. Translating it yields CAIFAGELFF.

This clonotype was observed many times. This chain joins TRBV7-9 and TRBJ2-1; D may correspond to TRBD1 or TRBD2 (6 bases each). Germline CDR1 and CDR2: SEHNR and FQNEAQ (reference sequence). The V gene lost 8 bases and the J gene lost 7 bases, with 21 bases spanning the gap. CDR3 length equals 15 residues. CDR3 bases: TGTGCCAGCCGTCTCACCGGGGGCACGGGGAATGAGCAGTTCTTC. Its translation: CASRLTGGTGNEQFF.

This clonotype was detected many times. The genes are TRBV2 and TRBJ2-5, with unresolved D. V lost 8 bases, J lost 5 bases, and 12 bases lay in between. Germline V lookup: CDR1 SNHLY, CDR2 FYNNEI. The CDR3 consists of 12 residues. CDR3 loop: CASLDNSETQYF. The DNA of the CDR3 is TGTGCCAGCCTCGACAATTCGGAGACCCAGTACTTC.

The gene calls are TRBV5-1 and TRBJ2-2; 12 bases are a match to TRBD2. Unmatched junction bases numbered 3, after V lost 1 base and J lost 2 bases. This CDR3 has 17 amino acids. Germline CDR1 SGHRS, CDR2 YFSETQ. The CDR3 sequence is CASSLTSGGTNTGELFF. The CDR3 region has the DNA TGCGCCAGCAGCTTGACTAGCGGGGGGACTAACACCGGGGAGCTGTTTTTT.

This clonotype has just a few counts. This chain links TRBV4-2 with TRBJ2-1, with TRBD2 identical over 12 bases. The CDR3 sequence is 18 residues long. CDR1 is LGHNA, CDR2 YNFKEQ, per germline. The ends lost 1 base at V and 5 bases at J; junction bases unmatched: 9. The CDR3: CASSQAGPGLAGNNEQFF. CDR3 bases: TGTGCCAGCAGCCAAGCCGGCCCGGGACTAGCGGGCAACAATGAGCAGTTCTTC.

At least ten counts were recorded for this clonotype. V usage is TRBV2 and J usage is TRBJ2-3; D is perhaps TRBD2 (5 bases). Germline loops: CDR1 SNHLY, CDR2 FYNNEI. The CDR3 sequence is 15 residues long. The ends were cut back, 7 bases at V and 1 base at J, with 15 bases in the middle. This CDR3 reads CASTRDSDGTDTQYF. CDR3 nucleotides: TGTGCCAGCACCCGGGATAGCGATGGCACAGATACGCAGTATTTT.

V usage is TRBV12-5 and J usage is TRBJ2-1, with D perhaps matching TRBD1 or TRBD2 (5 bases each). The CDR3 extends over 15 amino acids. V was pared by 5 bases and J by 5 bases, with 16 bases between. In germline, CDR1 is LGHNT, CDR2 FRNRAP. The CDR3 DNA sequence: TGTGCTAGTGGTCGACCTGGGACGCTAAACAATGAGCAGTTCTTC. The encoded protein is CASGRPGTLNNEQFF. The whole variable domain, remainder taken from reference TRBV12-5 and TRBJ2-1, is DARVTQTPRHKVTEMGQEVTMRCQPILGHNTVFWYRQTMMQGLELLAYFRNRAPLDDSGMPKDRFSAEMPDATLATLKIQPSEPRDSAVYFCASGRPGTLNNEQFFGPGTRLTVL.

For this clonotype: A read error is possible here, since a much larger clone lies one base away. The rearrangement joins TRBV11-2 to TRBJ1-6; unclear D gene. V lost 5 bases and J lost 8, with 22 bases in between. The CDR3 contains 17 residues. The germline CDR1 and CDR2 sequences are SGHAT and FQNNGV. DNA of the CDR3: TGTGCCAGCAGCCACCGGGCGGATGCTAGGGCCGATTCACCCCTCCACTTT. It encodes CASSHRADARADSPLHF.

CDR3 residues: CASSWDGETQYF. For the CDR3, the DNA is TGTGCCAGCAGTTGGGACGGAGAGACCCAGTACTTC. The rearrangement links TRBV27 to TRBJ2-5; TRBD1 or TRBD2 may be the D gene (5 bases each). The CDR3 is made up of 12 amino acids. V was shortened by 4 bases and J by 4 bases, with 7 bases between the two germline ends. Germline V gene sequence: CDR1 MNHEY, CDR2 SMNVEV (reference sequence).

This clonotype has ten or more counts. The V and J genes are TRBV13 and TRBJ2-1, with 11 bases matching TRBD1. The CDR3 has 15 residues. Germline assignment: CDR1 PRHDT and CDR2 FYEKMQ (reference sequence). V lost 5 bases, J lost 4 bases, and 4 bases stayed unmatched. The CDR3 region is CASSTGTGGYNEQFF. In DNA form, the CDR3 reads TGTGCCAGCAGCACGGGGACAGGGGGTTACAATGAGCAGTTCTTC.

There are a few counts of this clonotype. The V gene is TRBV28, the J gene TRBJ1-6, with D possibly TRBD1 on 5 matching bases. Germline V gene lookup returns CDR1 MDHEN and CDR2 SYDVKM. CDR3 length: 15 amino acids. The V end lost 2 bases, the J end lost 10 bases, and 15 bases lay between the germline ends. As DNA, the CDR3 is TGTGCCAGCAGTTTAATCGGGGGGACCTCCTCACCCCTCCACTTT. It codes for CASSLIGGTSSPLHF. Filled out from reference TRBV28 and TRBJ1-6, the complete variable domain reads DVKVTQSSRYLVKRTGEKVFLECVQDMDHENMFWYRQDPGLGLRLIYFSYDVKMKEKGDIPEGYSVSREKKERFSLILESASTNQTSMYLCASSLIGGTSSPLHFGNGTRLTVT.

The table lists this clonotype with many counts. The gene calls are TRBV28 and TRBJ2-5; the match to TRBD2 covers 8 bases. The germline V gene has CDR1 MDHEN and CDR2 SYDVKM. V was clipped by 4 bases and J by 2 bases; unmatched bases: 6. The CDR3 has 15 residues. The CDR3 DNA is TGTGCCAGCAGTTGGTCTAGCGGGCCGCAAGAGACCCAGTACTTC. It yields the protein CASSWSSGPQETQYF.

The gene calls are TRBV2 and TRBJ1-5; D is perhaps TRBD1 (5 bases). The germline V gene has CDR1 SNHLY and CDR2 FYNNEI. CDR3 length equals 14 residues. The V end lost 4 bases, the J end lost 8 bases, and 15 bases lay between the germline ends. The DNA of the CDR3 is TGTGCCAGCAGTGGGGGGTCACTAAAGGAGCCCCAGCATTTT. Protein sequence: CASSGGSLKEPQHF. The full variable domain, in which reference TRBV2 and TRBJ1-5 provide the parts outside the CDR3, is EPEVTQTPSHQVTQMGQEVILRCVPISNHLYFYWYRQILGQKVEFLVSFYNNEISEKSEIFDDQFSVERPDGSNFTLKIRSTKLEDSAMYFCASSGGSLKEPQHFGDGTRLSIL.

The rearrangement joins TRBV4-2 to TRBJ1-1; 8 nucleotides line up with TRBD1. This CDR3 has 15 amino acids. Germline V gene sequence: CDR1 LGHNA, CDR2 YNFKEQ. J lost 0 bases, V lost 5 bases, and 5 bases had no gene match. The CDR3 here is CASSSLTGVNTEAFF. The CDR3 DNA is TGTGCCAGCAGCTCCTTGACAGGGGTGAACACTGAAGCTTTCTTT.

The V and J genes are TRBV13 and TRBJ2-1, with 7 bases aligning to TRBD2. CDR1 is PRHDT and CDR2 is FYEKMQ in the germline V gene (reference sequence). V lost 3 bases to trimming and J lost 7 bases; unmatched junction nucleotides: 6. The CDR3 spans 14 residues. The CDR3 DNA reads TGTGCCAGCAGCTTCCCGGGAGGTGAAAATGAGCAGTTCTTC. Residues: CASSFPGGENEQFF.

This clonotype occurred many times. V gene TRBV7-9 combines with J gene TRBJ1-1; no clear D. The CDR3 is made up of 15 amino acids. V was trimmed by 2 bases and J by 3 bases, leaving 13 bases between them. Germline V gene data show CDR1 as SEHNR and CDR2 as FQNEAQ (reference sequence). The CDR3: CASSLSLVGDTEAFF. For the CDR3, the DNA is TGTGCCAGCAGCTTATCGCTTGTGGGTGACACTGAAGCTTTCTTT.

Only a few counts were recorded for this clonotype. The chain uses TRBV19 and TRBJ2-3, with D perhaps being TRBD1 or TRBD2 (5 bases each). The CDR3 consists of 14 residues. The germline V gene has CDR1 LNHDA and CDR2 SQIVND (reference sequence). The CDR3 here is CASRRPGSADTQYF. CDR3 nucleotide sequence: TGTGCATCAAGGCGCCCAGGGAGCGCAGATACGCAGTATTTT.

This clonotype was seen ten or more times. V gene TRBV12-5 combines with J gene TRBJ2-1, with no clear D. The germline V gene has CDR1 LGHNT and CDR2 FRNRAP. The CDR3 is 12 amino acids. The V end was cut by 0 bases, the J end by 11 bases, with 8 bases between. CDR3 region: CASGLVSTQQFF. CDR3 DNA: TGTGCTAGTGGTTTGGTATCGACCCAGCAGTTCTTC.

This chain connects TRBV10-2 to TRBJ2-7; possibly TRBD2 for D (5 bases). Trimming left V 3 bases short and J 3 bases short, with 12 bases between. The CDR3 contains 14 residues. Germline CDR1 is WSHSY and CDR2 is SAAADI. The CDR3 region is CASSDGERSYEQYF. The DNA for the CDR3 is TGCGCCAGCAGTGACGGGGAAAGGAGCTACGAGCAGTACTTC.

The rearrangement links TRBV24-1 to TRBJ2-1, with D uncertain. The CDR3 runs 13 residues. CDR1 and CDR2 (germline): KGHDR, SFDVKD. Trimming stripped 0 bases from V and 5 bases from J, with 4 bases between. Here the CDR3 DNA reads TGTGCCACCAGTGATTTGAATAACAATGAGCAGTTCTTC. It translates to CATSDLNNNEQFF.

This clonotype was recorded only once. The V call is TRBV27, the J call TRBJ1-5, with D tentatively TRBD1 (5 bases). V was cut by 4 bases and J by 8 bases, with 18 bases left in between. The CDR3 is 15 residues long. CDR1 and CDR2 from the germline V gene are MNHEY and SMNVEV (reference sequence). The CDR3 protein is CASSSSGQPVEPQHF. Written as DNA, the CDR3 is TGTGCCAGCAGTTCATCCGGACAACCTGTTGAGCCCCAGCATTTT.

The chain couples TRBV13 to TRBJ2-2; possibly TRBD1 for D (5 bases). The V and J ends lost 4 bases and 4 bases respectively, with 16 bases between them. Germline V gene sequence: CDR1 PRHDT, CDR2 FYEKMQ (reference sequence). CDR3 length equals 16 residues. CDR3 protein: CASSSKRAGPTGELFF. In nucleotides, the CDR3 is TGTGCCAGCAGCTCTAAACGGGCAGGGCCCACCGGGGAGCTGTTTTTT.

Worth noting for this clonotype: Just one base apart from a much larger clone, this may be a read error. CDR3 nucleotides: TGTGCCAGCAGCTTAGTGGATTCACCCCTCCACTTT. It specifies CASSLVDSPLHF. V usage is TRBV13 and J usage is TRBJ1-6; unclear D gene. The CDR3 is 12 amino acids. The V and J ends lost 1 base and 8 bases respectively, with 3 bases between them. CDR1 and CDR2 (germline): PRHDT, FYEKMQ (reference sequence). Full variable domain (rest looked up from reference TRBV13 and TRBJ1-6): AAGVIQSPRHLIKEKRETATLKCYPIPRHDTVYWYQQGPGQDPQFLISFYEKMQSDKGSIPDRFSAQQFSDYHSELNMSSLELGDSALYFCASSLVDSPLHFGNGTRLTVT.

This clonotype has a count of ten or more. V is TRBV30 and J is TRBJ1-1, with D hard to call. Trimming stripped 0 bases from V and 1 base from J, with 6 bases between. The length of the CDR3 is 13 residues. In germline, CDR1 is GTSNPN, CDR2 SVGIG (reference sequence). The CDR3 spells CAWSVQANTEAFF. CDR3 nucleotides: TGTGCCTGGAGTGTACAAGCGAACACTGAAGCTTTCTTT.

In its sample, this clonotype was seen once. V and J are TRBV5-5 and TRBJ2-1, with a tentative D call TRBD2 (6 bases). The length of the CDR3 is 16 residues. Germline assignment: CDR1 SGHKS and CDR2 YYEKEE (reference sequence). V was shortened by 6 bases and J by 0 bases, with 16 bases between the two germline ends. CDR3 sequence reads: CASISRDGSSYNEQFF. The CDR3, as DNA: TGTGCCAGCATTTCACGGGACGGGAGCTCCTACAATGAGCAGTTCTTC.